The clone carrying this T cell receptor (beta chain) was observed a few times. Antigen: not known. The data derive from a study of cytomegalovirus exposure and HLA in healthy donors. Findings of the study overall: The study flagged approximately 180 TCR beta chains as cytomegalovirus-associated. As confirmed in vitro, three CMV-associated chains were specific for CMV antigens.

Germline CDR1 reads GTSNPN; CDR2 reads SVGIG (reference sequence). V lost 4 bases, J lost 0 bases, and 7 bases stayed unmatched. This CDR3 has 15 residues. Here immunoSEQ multiplex PCR was the method, and the copy in TCRdb shows in-frame clones only, minus some. The table shows about 240,000 clones, with 86% occurring only once. Input material: PBMCs. The receptor was isolated from a woman aged 25 to 39 in good health and CMV-seropositive. The chain has TRBV30 and TRBJ2-7; 9 bases are shared with TRBD1. The CDR3 DNA sequence: TGTGCCTGGAAGCAACAGGGGGCACCCTCCTACGAGCAGTACTTC. This codes for CAWKQQGAPSYEQYF.